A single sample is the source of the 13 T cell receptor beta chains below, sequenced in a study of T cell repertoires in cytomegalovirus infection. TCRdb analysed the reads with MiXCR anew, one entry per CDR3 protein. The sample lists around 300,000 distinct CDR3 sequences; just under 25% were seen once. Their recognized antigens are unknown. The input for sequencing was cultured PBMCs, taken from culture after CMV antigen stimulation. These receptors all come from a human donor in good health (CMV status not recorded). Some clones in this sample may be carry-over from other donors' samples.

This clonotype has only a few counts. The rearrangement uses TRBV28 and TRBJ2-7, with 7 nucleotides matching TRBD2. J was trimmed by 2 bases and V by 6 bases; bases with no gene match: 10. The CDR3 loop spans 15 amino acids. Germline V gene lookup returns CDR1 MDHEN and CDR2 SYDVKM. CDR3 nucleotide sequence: TGTGCCAGCAGCCCTGCCAGCGGGGAAACCTACGAGCAGTACTTC. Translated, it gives CASSPASGETYEQYF.

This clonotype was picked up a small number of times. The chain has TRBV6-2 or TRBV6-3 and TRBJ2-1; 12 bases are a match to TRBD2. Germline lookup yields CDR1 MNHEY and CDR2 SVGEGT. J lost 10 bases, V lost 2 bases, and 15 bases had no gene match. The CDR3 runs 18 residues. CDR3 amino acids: CASSYEVIASGRAEEQFF. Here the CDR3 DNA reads TGTGCCAGCAGTTACGAGGTAATCGCTAGCGGGAGGGCCGAGGAGCAGTTCTTC.

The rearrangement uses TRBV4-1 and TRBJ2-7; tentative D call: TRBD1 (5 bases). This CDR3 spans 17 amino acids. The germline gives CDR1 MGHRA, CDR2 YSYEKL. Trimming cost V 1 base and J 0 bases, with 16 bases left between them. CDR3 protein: CASSQGDRGHHSYEQYF. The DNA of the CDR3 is TGCGCCAGCAGCCAAGGAGATAGGGGCCACCACTCCTACGAGCAGTACTTC.

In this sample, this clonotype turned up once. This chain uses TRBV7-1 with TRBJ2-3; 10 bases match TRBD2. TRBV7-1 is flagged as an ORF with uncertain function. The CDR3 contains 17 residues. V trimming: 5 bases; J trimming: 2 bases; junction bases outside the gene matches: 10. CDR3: CASSRSGRAVNTDTQYF. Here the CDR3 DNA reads TGTGCCAGCAGCAGAAGCGGGAGGGCCGTTAACACAGATACGCAGTATTTT.

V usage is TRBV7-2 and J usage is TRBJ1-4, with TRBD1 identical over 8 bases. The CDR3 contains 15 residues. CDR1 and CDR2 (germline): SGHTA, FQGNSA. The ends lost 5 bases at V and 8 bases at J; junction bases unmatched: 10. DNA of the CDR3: TGTGCCAGCAGCCAAAGTGGGACAGGCGCCGAAAAACTGTTTTTT. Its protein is CASSQSGTGAEKLFF.

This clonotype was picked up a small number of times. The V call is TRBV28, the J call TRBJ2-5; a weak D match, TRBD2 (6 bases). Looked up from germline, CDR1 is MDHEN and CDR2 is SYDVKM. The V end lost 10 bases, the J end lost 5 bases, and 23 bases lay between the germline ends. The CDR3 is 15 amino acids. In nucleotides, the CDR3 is TGTGCCACCTATCCTTCCGGGGGTAGTTGGGAGACCCAGTACTTC. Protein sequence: CATYPSGGSWETQYF.

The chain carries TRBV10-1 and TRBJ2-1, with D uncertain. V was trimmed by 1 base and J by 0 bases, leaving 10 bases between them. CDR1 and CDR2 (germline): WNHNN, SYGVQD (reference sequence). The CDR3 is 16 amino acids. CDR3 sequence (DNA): TGCGCCAGCAGTGAGTTAGGGTCCAGCTCCTACAATGAGCAGTTCTTC. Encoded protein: CASSELGSSSYNEQFF.

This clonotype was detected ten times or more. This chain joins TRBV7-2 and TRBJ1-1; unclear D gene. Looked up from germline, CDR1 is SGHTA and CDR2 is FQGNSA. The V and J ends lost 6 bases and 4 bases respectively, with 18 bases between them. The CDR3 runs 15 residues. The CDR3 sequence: CASRSGRRVFTEAFF. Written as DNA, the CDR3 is TGTGCCAGCAGGTCCGGACGGAGGGTCTTCACTGAAGCTTTCTTT.

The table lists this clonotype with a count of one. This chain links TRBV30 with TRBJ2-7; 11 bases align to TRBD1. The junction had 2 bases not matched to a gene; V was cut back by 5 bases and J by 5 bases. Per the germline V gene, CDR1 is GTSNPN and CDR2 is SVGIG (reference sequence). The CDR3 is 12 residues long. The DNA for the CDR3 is TGTGCCTGGCAGGGACAGGGGGACGAGCAGTACTTC. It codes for CAWQGQGDEQYF.

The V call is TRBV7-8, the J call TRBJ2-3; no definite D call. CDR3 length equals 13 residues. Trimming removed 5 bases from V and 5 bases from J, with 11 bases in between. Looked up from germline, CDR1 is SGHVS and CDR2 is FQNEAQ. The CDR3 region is CASSPWVKDTQYF. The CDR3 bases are TGTGCCAGCAGCCCATGGGTGAAAGATACGCAGTATTTT.

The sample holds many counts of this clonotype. The CDR3 is CASSYSTGAYEQYV. DNA for the CDR3: TGTGCCAGCAGTTACTCAACGGGGGCCTACGAGCAGTACGTC. The chain carries TRBV6-2 or TRBV6-3 and TRBJ2-7; D is perhaps TRBD2 (6 bases). In germline, CDR1 is MNHEY, CDR2 SVGEGT. This CDR3 is built from 14 residues. The V end was cut by 0 bases, the J end by 2 bases, with 8 bases between.

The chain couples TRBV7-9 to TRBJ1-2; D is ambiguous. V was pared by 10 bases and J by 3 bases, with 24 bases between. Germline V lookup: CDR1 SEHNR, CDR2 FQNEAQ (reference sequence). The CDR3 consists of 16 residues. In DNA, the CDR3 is TGTGCCACCCCAAATTCCCAGAGCTCGCTGTACTATGGCTACACCTTC. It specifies CATPNSQSSLYYGYTF.

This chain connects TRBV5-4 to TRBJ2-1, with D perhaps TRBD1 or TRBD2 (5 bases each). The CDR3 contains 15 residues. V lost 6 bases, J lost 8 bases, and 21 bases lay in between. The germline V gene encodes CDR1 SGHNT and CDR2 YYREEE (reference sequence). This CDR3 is CASTFGTPKVDEQFF. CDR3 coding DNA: TGTGCCAGCACCTTTGGGACCCCGAAGGTCGATGAGCAGTTCTTC.